The 22 T cell receptor beta chains reported below all come from one sample, sequenced in a study of T cells in Graves' hyperthyroidism and ophthalmopathy (dated by TCRdb to the late 2010s). The protocol used for the library was multiplex PCR. This sample was sequenced with an Illumina HiSeq 2000. TCR beta CDR3 regions were amplified from RNA transcripts. The TCR CDR3 was subjected to a first round of RT-PCR using the HTBI primer set and the Qiagen OneStep RT-PCR kit. The raw public data were reprocessed by TCRdb itself: fastp quality trimming at Q25, MiXCR clonotype calling, in-frame beta chains only. Merged by CDR3 protein, the rows form single entries marked with the most common genes and DNA. The sample table shows about 350,000 distinct CDR3 sequences, and around 13% are seen once. Roughly 24% of the sample lies in the top ten. The sequencing sample was made of blood. These receptors all stem from a woman aged 25 to 39 with Graves' hyperthyroidism.

A few counts support this clonotype. The J gene is TRBJ2-5, the V gene TRBV7-9; 8 nucleotides line up with TRBD1. Germline V gene sequence: CDR1 SEHNR, CDR2 FQNEAQ (reference sequence). The CDR3 is 13 amino acids. V dropped 3 bases and J dropped 5; count of bases not matched to a gene: 2. The CDR3 region is CASSFTGGETQYF. The CDR3 bases are TGTGCCAGCAGCTTTACAGGGGGGGAGACCCAGTACTTC.

There are many counts of this clonotype. J is TRBJ1-1 and V is TRBV30; TRBD1 matches at 7 bases. This CDR3 comprises 12 residues. CDR1 GTSNPN and CDR2 SVGIG come from the germline V gene (reference sequence). The ends lost 3 bases at V and 9 bases at J; junction bases unmatched: 7. Here the CDR3 DNA reads TGTGCCTGGAGCGAAATACAGGGGAAAGCTTTCTTT. Protein: CAWSEIQGKAFF.

Turning to this clonotype: A read error may explain this, as a much larger clone is one base away. V and J are TRBV19 and TRBJ2-7, with 9 bases that match TRBD2. This CDR3 has 16 amino acids. Germline CDR1 and CDR2: LNHDA and SQIVND (reference sequence). CDR3 amino acids: CTSSIGIAGEYYEQYF. CDR3 DNA: TGTACCAGTAGTATAGGGATAGCGGGAGAGTACTACGAGCAGTACTTC.

The chain links TRBV9 to TRBJ2-7; a possible D gene is TRBD1 (6 bases). This CDR3 has 16 amino acids. Germline CDR1 reads SGDLS; CDR2 reads YYNGEE. Trimming shortened V by 4 bases and J by 3 bases, and 20 bases separated the two germline ends. Here the CDR3 reads CASSLDSGTTLYEQYF. CDR3 coding DNA: TGTGCCAGCAGCCTCGACTCCGGGACAACACTCTACGAGCAGTACTTC.

This clonotype was seen just once. The chain couples TRBV20-1 to TRBJ2-1, with 10 positions matching TRBD2. Germline lookup yields CDR1 DFQATT and CDR2 SNEGSKA (reference sequence). CDR3 size: 14 residues. V shed 4 bases and J 6 bases; nucleotides not matched to a gene: 6. CDR3 coding DNA: TGCAGTGCTATGAAAAGCGGGAGGGCCAATGAGCAGTTCTTC. Translation gives CSAMKSGRANEQFF.

The CDR3 spells CASSYRGSNQPQHF. For the CDR3, the DNA is TGTGCCAGCAGTTACCGGGGTAGCAATCAGCCCCAGCATTTT. This chain uses TRBV6-5 with TRBJ1-5, with no clear D. The CDR3 runs to 14 residues. The V gene lost 2 bases and the J gene lost 0 bases, with 5 bases spanning the gap. Looked up from germline, CDR1 is MNHEY and CDR2 is SVGAGI.

This clonotype was observed at least ten times. The chain links TRBV7-9 to TRBJ1-1; a possible D gene is TRBD1 (5 bases). The CDR3 contains 12 residues. CDR1 and CDR2 from the germline V gene are SEHNR and FQNEAQ (reference sequence). V lost 3 bases and J 3 bases, leaving 5 bases between the germline ends. CDR3 region: CASSLTDTEAFF. CDR3 DNA: TGTGCCAGCAGCTTGACAGACACTGAAGCTTTCTTT. The full variable domain, rest sourced from reference TRBV7-9 and TRBJ1-1, is DTGVSQNPRHKITKRGQNVTFRCDPISEHNRLYWYRQTLGQGPEFLTYFQNEAQLEKSRLLSDRFSAERPKGSFSTLEIQRTEQGDSAMYLCASSLTDTEAFFGQGTRLTVV.

The chain joins TRBV7-6 to TRBJ2-7; 9 nucleotides line up with TRBD2. V was pared by 5 bases and J by 7 bases, with 9 bases of the junction left unmatched. This CDR3 has 14 amino acids. Germline V gives CDR1 SGHVS, CDR2 FNYEAQ. The CDR3 DNA reads as TGTGCCAGCAGCAAGGATGGTAGCGGGAGAGAGCAGTACTTC. Its translation: CASSKDGSGREQYF.

This clonotype is labeled as medium-sized. J is TRBJ2-1 and V is TRBV24-1; no clear D gene. Germline CDR1 and CDR2: KGHDR and SFDVKD. V was clipped by 1 base and J by 9 bases, with 6 bases between them. This CDR3 spans 12 amino acids. CDR3: CATSDFSLEQFF. CDR3 coding DNA: TGTGCCACCAGTGATTTCTCCCTTGAGCAGTTCTTC.

At least ten counts were recorded for this clonotype. V is TRBV30 and J is TRBJ1-1, with no clear D. The CDR3 runs to 9 residues. Trimming pared 0 bases from V and 10 bases from J, leaving 3 bases between. Germline V gene sequence: CDR1 GTSNPN, CDR2 SVGIG (reference sequence). CDR3 sequence reads: CAWSVVAFF. The CDR3 DNA reads as TGTGCCTGGAGTGTAGTAGCTTTCTTT.

There are many counts of this clonotype. V gene TRBV6-1 combines with J gene TRBJ2-7, with 8 nucleotides matching TRBD1. Unmatched junction bases numbered 10, after V lost 6 bases and J lost 3 bases. The germline V gene encodes CDR1 MNHNS and CDR2 SASEGT. This CDR3 has 15 residues. Written as DNA, the CDR3 is TGTGCCAGCAGCTATGACGACAGGGGTGGCTACGAGCAGTACTTC. It yields the protein CASSYDDRGGYEQYF.

This clonotype was seen at least ten times. The chain recombines TRBV6-2 or TRBV6-3 with TRBJ2-2; possibly TRBD2 for D (6 bases). Trimming left V 5 bases short and J 7 bases short, with 11 bases between. CDR3 size: 13 residues. Germline V lookup: CDR1 MNHEY, CDR2 SVGEGT. The CDR3 DNA reads as TGTGCCAGCAGTCAGGCGGGGAGCGGGGAGCTGTTTTTT. Residues: CASSQAGSGELFF.

This clonotype was observed many times. The chain carries TRBV10-1 and TRBJ2-3; 14 bases are a match to TRBD2. J was trimmed by 5 bases and V by 8 bases; bases with no gene match: 0. CDR3 length: 13 amino acids. Germline CDR1 and CDR2: WNHNN and SYGVQD (reference sequence). The CDR3 nucleotides read TGCGCCAGCGGACTAGCGGGAGGAGATACGCAGTATTTT. Amino acids: CASGLAGGDTQYF.

This clonotype was counted ten times or more. The chain employs TRBV2 and TRBJ2-7; TRBD1 matches at 9 bases. Germline V gene data show CDR1 as SNHLY and CDR2 as FYNNEI. The CDR3 is 17 residues long. Losses at the gene ends were 5 bases for V and 2 bases for J; bases not matched to a gene: 13. CDR3 nucleotides: TGTGCCAGCAGTAAGGCATTTATTCGGGACAGGGCCTACGAGCAGTACTTC. Translation gives CASSKAFIRDRAYEQYF.

This clonotype was detected a few times. CDR3 bases: TGTGCCAGCAGTTTGGGACAGGGAATATACGAGCAGTACTTC. This gives the protein CASSLGQGIYEQYF. The V call is TRBV12-3 or TRBV12-4, the J call TRBJ2-7; 9 bases are a match to TRBD1. Trimming removed 3 bases from V and 4 bases from J; junction bases left unmatched: 4. The CDR3 consists of 14 residues.

The V call is TRBV20-1, the J call TRBJ2-7, with 8 bases lining up with TRBD2. The J call could be wrong; TRBJ2-1 is a better fit for the DNA end. Germline V CDR1 and CDR2: DFQATT, SNEGSKA (reference sequence). There are 12 residues in the CDR3. The CDR3 bases are TGCAGTGGGACGGGAGGGCGCTACGAGCAGTTCTTC. It specifies CSGTGGRYEQFF.

This rearrangement joins TRBV7-9 to TRBJ2-3, with TRBD1 matching over 9 bases. Germline CDR1 and CDR2: SEHNR and FQNEAQ (reference sequence). The J segment lost 1 base and the V segment lost 5 bases, leaving 7 bases of the junction unmatched. This CDR3 is built from 16 residues. The DNA for the CDR3 is TGTGCCAGCAGCCTCGAGGGACAGGGACGCACAGATACGCAGTATTTT. This translates into CASSLEGQGRTDTQYF.

This clonotype was picked up a small number of times. This chain connects TRBV19 to TRBJ2-5; D not certain. Between the trimmed V and J ends, which lost 2 bases and 2 bases, there was a span of 6 bases. The CDR3 runs 13 residues. Germline values: CDR1 LNHDA, CDR2 SQIVND (reference sequence). This chain's CDR3 is CASSIMIQETQYF. CDR3 in DNA: TGTGCCAGTAGTATAATGATTCAAGAGACCCAGTACTTC.

The chain has TRBV5-4 and TRBJ2-3, with 8 bases identical to TRBD2. The CDR3 runs to 15 residues. Per the germline V gene, CDR1 is SGHNT and CDR2 is YYREEE (reference sequence). V lost 4 bases, J lost 2 bases, and 6 bases stayed unmatched. CDR3 sequence: CASSDGLAPTDTQYF. The DNA of the CDR3 is TGTGCCAGCAGCGACGGACTAGCCCCCACAGATACGCAGTATTTT.

In regard to this clonotype: Just one base apart from a much larger clone, this may be a read error. The chain links TRBV7-2 to TRBJ2-2; 8 positions agree with TRBD2. The CDR3 is 15 residues long. The germline V gene has CDR1 SGHTA and CDR2 FQGNSA. The CDR3 protein is CASSLVVGGAGEPFF. CDR3 bases: TGTGCCAGCAGCTTAGTGGTCGGGGGGGCCGGGGAGCCGTTTTTT.

This clonotype came up many times. V usage is TRBV7-9 and J usage is TRBJ2-5; 10 nucleotides align to TRBD2. Germline V gene lookup returns CDR1 SEHNR and CDR2 FQNEAQ (reference sequence). The CDR3 contains 17 residues. J gave up 4 bases and V 1 base, and 9 bases lay outside the gene matches. The CDR3 DNA sequence: TGTGCCAGCAGCTTAGGTAGGACTAGCGGACCGAGAGAGACCCAGTACTTC. Translated: CASSLGRTSGPRETQYF.

At least ten counts were recorded for this clonotype. The V call is TRBV11-2, the J call TRBJ2-1, with 9 positions matching TRBD2. The CDR3 is 21 residues long. Losses at the gene ends were 3 bases for V and 0 bases for J; bases not matched to a gene: 18. Germline CDR1 reads SGHAT; CDR2 reads FQNNGV. CDR3 bases: TGTGCCAGCAGCTTCCGGACAACTAGCGGGTTTCCGACGAGCTCCTACAATGAGCAGTTCTTC. It is translated as CASSFRTTSGFPTSSYNEQFF.